This passage covers 30 T cell receptor beta chains from one sample sequenced in a study of glioma-infiltrating T cells after dendritic cell vaccination. The protocol was immunoSEQ multiplex PCR, while the TCRdb copy is restricted to in-frame clones and leaves out a portion. This sample yields approximately 100,000 clones, of which about four fifths are seen a single time; about an eighth belongs to the top ten. The material sequenced was blood, taken before dendritic cell vaccination. These receptors were obtained from a human donor with glioblastoma.

V gene TRBV11-3 combines with J gene TRBJ1-1; a weak D match, TRBD1 (5 bases). Trimming stripped 5 bases from V and 3 bases from J, with 19 bases between. The CDR3 length is 16 residues. The germline CDR1 and CDR2 sequences are SGHNT and YENEEA. CDR3: CASSPRRTPWDTEAFF. CDR3 DNA: TGTGCCAGCAGCCCACGACGGACACCATGGGACACTGAAGCTTTCTTT.

V is TRBV6-5 and J is TRBJ2-3; D possibly corresponds to TRBD1 (6 bases). CDR1 is MNHEY, CDR2 SVGAGI, per germline. CDR3 length equals 15 residues. Trimming removed 0 bases from V and 3 bases from J, with 10 bases in between. The CDR3 nucleotides read TGTGCCAGCAGTTACTCCCAGGGGTGGACAGATACGCAGTATTTT. Translated, it gives CASSYSQGWTDTQYF.

The chain couples TRBV11-3 to TRBJ1-1; 7 bases are shared with TRBD1. The CDR3 totals 14 residues. Germline lookup yields CDR1 SGHNT and CDR2 YENEEA. Unmatched junction bases numbered 13, after V lost 5 bases and J lost 10 bases. CDR3 loop: CASSPEGARVSAFF. The CDR3 DNA follows: TGTGCCAGCAGCCCCGAGGGGGCGCGGGTTTCAGCTTTCTTT.

CDR3 in amino acids: CASSIGTVFSYEQYF. CDR3 nucleotides: TGTGCCAGTAGTATCGGGACAGTTTTTTCCTACGAGCAGTACTTC. The chain combines TRBV19 with TRBJ2-7, with TRBD1 matching 7 bases. This CDR3 has 15 residues. Per germline, CDR1 LNHDA and CDR2 SQIVND (reference sequence). The junction had 6 bases not matched to a gene; V was cut back by 3 bases and J by 1 base.

The CDR3, as DNA: TGTGCCAGCAGCTTAGGCGGGGGGACCTTCTACGAGCAGTACTTC. Protein: CASSLGGGTFYEQYF. The gene calls are TRBV7-8 and TRBJ2-5, with 8 bases lining up with TRBD2. The better agreement between TRBJ2-7 and the DNA end casts doubt on the J call. This CDR3 contains 15 residues. CDR1 is SGHVS, CDR2 FQNEAQ, per germline.

The V call is TRBV29-1, the J call TRBJ1-1, with 7 bases lining up with TRBD1. The CDR3 covers 14 residues. Unmatched junction bases numbered 5, after V lost 3 bases and J lost 1 base. CDR1 and CDR2 from the germline V gene are SQVTM and ANQGSEA. The CDR3 here is CSVDETGSNTEAFF. In DNA form, the CDR3 reads TGCAGCGTTGACGAGACAGGGTCGAACACTGAAGCTTTCTTT.

This clone occurred once. The sample carries other DNA sequences with the same CDR3. This chain joins TRBV19 and TRBJ1-2; D is ambiguous. This CDR3 comprises 13 residues. Germline V CDR1 and CDR2: LNHDA, SQIVND (reference sequence). V lost 0 bases, J lost 4 bases, and 6 bases lay in between. CDR3 DNA: TGTGCCAGTAGTATAGACAGGCGCTATGGCTACACCTTC. It encodes CASSIDRRYGYTF.

The chain has TRBV5-6 and TRBJ2-3; possibly TRBD2 for D (7 bases). V was cut by 1 base and J by 6 bases, with 12 bases left in between. The CDR3 length is 14 residues. Germline CDR1 SGHDT, CDR2 YYEEEE. The CDR3 coding sequence is TGTGCCAGCAGCTTGCGGGGGGCTTCGGATACGCAGTATTTT. It is translated as CASSLRGASDTQYF.

V and J are TRBV11-2 and TRBJ2-5; D not certain. Germline V gene sequence: CDR1 SGHAT, CDR2 FQNNGV. The CDR3 has 13 residues. Trimming stripped 3 bases from V and 5 bases from J, with 10 bases between. CDR3 DNA: TGTGCCAGCAGCTTTGGCGGTGACGAGACCCAGTACTTC. The encoded protein is CASSFGGDETQYF.

The chain employs TRBV19 and TRBJ2-7; 7 bases agree with TRBD1. V was pared by 0 bases and J by 3 bases, with 5 bases of the junction left unmatched. Germline values: CDR1 LNHDA, CDR2 SQIVND (reference sequence). The CDR3 length is 15 residues. The CDR3 DNA follows: TGTGCCAGTAGTATAGATTCCGGGACAGACTACGAGCAGTACTTC. It translates to CASSIDSGTDYEQYF.

This clone was recorded a few times. This chain connects TRBV23-1 to TRBJ2-2; 8 bases agree with TRBD1. TRBV23-1 is given ORF status, its function remaining uncertain. The length of the CDR3 is 17 residues. Trimming cost V 2 bases and J 6 bases; bases outside gene matches: 11. The CDR3 DNA is TGCGCCAGCAGTCAACCGTTCCAGGGGGCAAAAGCCGGGGAGCTGTTTTTT. Translation gives CASSQPFQGAKAGELFF.

The chain joins TRBV5-6 to TRBJ2-3; no firm D call. V lost 3 bases, J lost 8 bases, and 7 bases lay in between. This CDR3 has 11 amino acids. Germline CDR1 SGHDT, CDR2 YYEEEE. The CDR3 spells CASSSQSTQYF. CDR3 DNA sequence: TGTGCCAGCAGCTCCCAGTCTACGCAGTATTTT.

V gene TRBV30 combines with J gene TRBJ1-2, with 9 bases aligning to TRBD1. The CDR3 has 13 amino acids. Germline lookup yields CDR1 GTSNPN and CDR2 SVGIG (reference sequence). With V trimmed by 3 bases and J by 5 bases, 4 bases remained unmatched. CDR3 in amino acids: CAWSRDRVYGYTF. The CDR3 DNA follows: TGTGCCTGGAGCCGGGACAGGGTTTATGGCTACACCTTC.

The chain couples TRBV27 to TRBJ1-2, with 9 positions matching TRBD1. Germline assignment: CDR1 MNHEY and CDR2 SMNVEV (reference sequence). V was pared by 9 bases and J by 4 bases, with 12 bases of the junction left unmatched. The CDR3 consists of 15 residues. The CDR3 DNA sequence: TGTGCCAGTTTGACAGGGGGAGGAGAGGGCTATGGCTACACCTTC. This codes for CASLTGGGEGYGYTF.

This clone appeared a single time. The chain combines TRBV14 with TRBJ1-2; possible D gene TRBD1, 5 bases. The CDR3 runs to 15 residues. CDR1 is SGHDN and CDR2 is FVKESK in the germline V gene. Trimming took off 5 bases at V and 3 bases at J, with 16 bases between the two ends. This CDR3 reads CASSSMTDLDYGYTF. The CDR3 nucleotides read TGTGCCAGCAGCAGCATGACAGACCTAGACTATGGCTACACCTTC.

This sequence joins TRBV6-5 and TRBJ1-2; TRBD1 aligns across 9 bases. In germline, CDR1 is MNHEY, CDR2 SVGAGI. J gave up 4 bases and V 6 bases, and 12 bases lay outside the gene matches. The CDR3 is 16 residues long. DNA of the CDR3: TGTGCCAGCAGATACCCGGGACAGGGAAGACCCTATGGCTACACCTTC. Protein sequence: CASRYPGQGRPYGYTF.

This CDR3 reads CASSLGGSSYNEQFF. CDR3 sequence (DNA): TGCGCCAGCAGCTTGGGCGGGAGCTCCTACAATGAGCAGTTCTTC. V and J are TRBV5-1 and TRBJ2-1; 7 bases agree with TRBD2. Trimming took 0 bases from V and 0 from J; bases not matched to a gene: 0. The germline gives CDR1 SGHRS, CDR2 YFSETQ. The CDR3 runs to 15 residues. Complete variable domain (other parts from reference TRBV5-1 and TRBJ2-1): KAGVTQTPRYLIKTRGQQVTLSCSPISGHRSVSWYQQTPGQGLQFLFEYFSETQRNKGNFPGRFSGRQFSNSRSEMNVSTLELGDSALYLCASSLGGSSYNEQFFGPGTRLTVL.

This clone was observed once. The chain uses TRBV30 and TRBJ1-2; 7 nucleotides match TRBD1. The CDR3 spans 14 residues. J lost 0 bases, V lost 4 bases, and 5 bases had no gene match. The germline V gene encodes CDR1 GTSNPN and CDR2 SVGIG (reference sequence). The CDR3 sequence: CAWTWDRSNYGYTF. The CDR3 nucleotides are TGTGCCTGGACCTGGGACAGATCTAACTATGGCTACACCTTC.

The V gene is TRBV4-3, the J gene TRBJ2-2; TRBD2 might be the D (5 bases). This CDR3 comprises 16 residues. Germline V gene data show CDR1 as LGHNA and CDR2 as YSLEER. Trimming shortened V by 0 bases and J by 6 bases, and 14 bases separated the two germline ends. The CDR3 DNA reads as TGCGCCAGCAGCCAAGATTTGGCATCCGGGGCCGGGGAGCTGTTTTTT. Translating gives CASSQDLASGAGELFF.

The V gene is TRBV5-6, the J gene TRBJ2-5; D is unresolved. The CDR3 runs 13 residues. Trimming took 0 bases from V and 1 from J, leaving 4 bases between them. CDR1 and CDR2 (germline): SGHDT, YYEEEE. The CDR3 region is CASSLAFQETQYF. The CDR3 DNA follows: TGTGCCAGCAGCTTGGCCTTCCAAGAGACCCAGTACTTC.

The J gene is TRBJ1-1, the V gene TRBV7-9, with D tentatively TRBD1 (6 bases). The V gene lost 6 bases and the J gene lost 10 bases, with 15 bases spanning the gap. Germline V gives CDR1 SEHNR, CDR2 FQNEAQ (reference sequence). The CDR3 contains 12 residues. The CDR3 DNA reads TGTGCCAGCAGTCCCGAGGGAGGGGGAGCTTTCTTT. It codes for CASSPEGGGAFF.

This chain connects TRBV19 to TRBJ2-5; D may be TRBD2 (5 bases). Germline V CDR1 and CDR2: LNHDA, SQIVND (reference sequence). Trimming removed 6 bases at V and 4 bases at J, with 9 bases between. The CDR3 spans 12 residues. The CDR3 spells CASRQSGETQYF. CDR3 in DNA: TGTGCCAGTAGACAAAGCGGAGAGACCCAGTACTTC.

V and J are TRBV7-8 and TRBJ1-1, with 9 bases that match TRBD1. This CDR3 contains 14 residues. The germline V gene encodes CDR1 SGHVS and CDR2 FQNEAQ. V trimming: 5 bases; J trimming: 6 bases; junction bases outside the gene matches: 7. In DNA form, the CDR3 reads TGTGCCAGCAGCATACAGGGGGCAAACTCTGAAGCTTTCTTT. Amino acids: CASSIQGANSEAFF.

This sequence joins TRBV7-2 and TRBJ1-2, with D maybe TRBD1 (5 bases). This CDR3 spans 14 amino acids. The germline V gene has CDR1 SGHTA and CDR2 FQGNSA. V lost 1 base, J lost 4 bases, and 10 bases lay in between. This CDR3 reads CASSLGEGSYGYTF. Written as DNA, the CDR3 is TGTGCCAGCAGCTTAGGGGAGGGGAGCTATGGCTACACCTTC.

V and J are TRBV2 and TRBJ1-2; the D gene is possibly TRBD1 (6 bases). Trimming took off 0 bases at V and 2 bases at J, with 13 bases between the two ends. CDR1 is SNHLY and CDR2 is FYNNEI in the germline V gene. The CDR3 is 16 amino acids. In DNA form, the CDR3 reads TGTGCCAGCAGTGAAGCGCTGGGACAACTAAACTATGGCTACACCTTC. Residues: CASSEALGQLNYGYTF.

The chain uses TRBV29-1 and TRBJ1-4; D might be TRBD1 (5 bases). Trimming removed 7 bases from V and 7 bases from J, with 19 bases in between. The CDR3 sequence is 14 residues long. The germline gives CDR1 SQVTM, CDR2 ANQGSEA. The DNA for the CDR3 is TGCAGCGCCGACACGGGGGGTCTAGGTGAAAAACTGTTTTTT. Translation: CSADTGGLGEKLFF.

This clone has just a few counts. The gene calls are TRBV7-3 and TRBJ1-1; possibly TRBD1 for D (5 bases). The CDR3 consists of 15 residues. Germline V lookup: CDR1 SGHTA, CDR2 FQGTGA. V lost 5 bases and J lost 4, with 17 bases in between. The CDR3 DNA reads TGTGCCAGCAGCGAGACTGGCAGGGAAGGCACTGAAGCTTTCTTT. It specifies CASSETGREGTEAFF.

The CDR3 nucleotides read TGTGCCACCGCTATAGGGGCCACTGAAGCTTTCTTT. Amino acid sequence: CATAIGATEAFF. V gene TRBV15 combines with J gene TRBJ1-1; D might be TRBD1 (5 bases). The CDR3 extends over 12 amino acids. Looked up from germline, CDR1 is LNHNV and CDR2 is YYDKDF (reference sequence). V gave up 8 bases and J gave up 4 bases, with 11 bases separating them.

V gene TRBV7-9 combines with J gene TRBJ1-2; no clear D gene. V gave up 5 bases and J gave up 2 bases, with 15 bases separating them. The CDR3 sequence is 15 residues long. From germline, CDR1 is SEHNR and CDR2 FQNEAQ (reference sequence). The CDR3 loop is CASSQVMSGNYGYTF. Written as DNA, the CDR3 is TGTGCCAGCAGCCAAGTCATGTCAGGAAACTATGGCTACACCTTC.

This chain uses TRBV19 with TRBJ2-7; weak D call: TRBD2 (6 bases). CDR3 length: 14 amino acids. Per the germline V gene, CDR1 is LNHDA and CDR2 is SQIVND (reference sequence). The germline V and J ends were trimmed by 1 base and 3 bases, with 10 bases remaining between them. CDR3 sequence (DNA): TGTGCCAGTAGTATAGCCCAGGGACTCTACGAGCAGTACTTC. Translating gives CASSIAQGLYEQYF.